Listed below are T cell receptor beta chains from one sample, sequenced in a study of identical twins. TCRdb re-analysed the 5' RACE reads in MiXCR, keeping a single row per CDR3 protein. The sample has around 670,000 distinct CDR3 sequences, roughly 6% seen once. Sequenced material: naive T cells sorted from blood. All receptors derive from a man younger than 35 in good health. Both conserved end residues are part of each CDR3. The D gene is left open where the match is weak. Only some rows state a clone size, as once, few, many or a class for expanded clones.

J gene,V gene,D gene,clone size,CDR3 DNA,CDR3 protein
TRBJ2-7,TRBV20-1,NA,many,TGCAGTGCTAGAGGTTTGGCCGAGCAGTACTTC,CSARGLAEQYF
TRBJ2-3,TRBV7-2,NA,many,TGTGCCAGCAGCTTAGGCTACGCTAGCACAGATACGCAGTATTTT,CASSLGYASTDTQYF
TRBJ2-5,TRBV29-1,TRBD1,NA,TGCAGCGTTATACAGGGGGCTTACGAGACCCAGTACTTC,CSVIQGAYETQYF
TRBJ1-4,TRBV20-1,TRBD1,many,TGCAGTGCTAGCCAGCAGGGGGTTAATGAAAAACTGTTTTTT,CSASQQGVNEKLFF
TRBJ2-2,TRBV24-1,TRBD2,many,TGTGCCACCAGTGATCATGTAGCGGGAGGAATGAAGTTTTTT,CATSDHVAGGMKFF
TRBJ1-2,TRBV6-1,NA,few,TGTGCCAGCAGTGAACAGGGTTCCCCCAATGGCTACACCTTC,CASSEQGSPNGYTF
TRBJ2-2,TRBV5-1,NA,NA,TGCGCCAGCAGCTTTACTATTACCGGGGAGCTGTTTTTT,CASSFTITGELFF
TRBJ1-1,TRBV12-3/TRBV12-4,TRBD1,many,TGTGCCAGCAGCCGGGACAGGGCGAACACTGAAGCTTTCTTT,CASSRDRANTEAFF
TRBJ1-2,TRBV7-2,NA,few,TGTGCCAGCACCGCCGGGACACTGACCTATGGCTACACCTTC,CASTAGTLTYGYTF
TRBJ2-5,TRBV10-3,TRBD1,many,TGTGCCATCAGCGGGACAGATCAAGAGACCCAGTACTTC,CAISGTDQETQYF
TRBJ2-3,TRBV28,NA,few,TGTGCCAGCAGGGCCCAAGGTACAGCGGCCCTCCGAGATACGCAGTATTTT,CASRAQGTAALRDTQYF
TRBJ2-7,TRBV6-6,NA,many,TGTGCCAGCAGCCCCCTCATGGACGAGCAGTACTTC,CASSPLMDEQYF
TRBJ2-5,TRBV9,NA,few,TGTGCCAGCAGCGTAGGTCGCTCGGACAGACAAGAGACCCAGTACTTC,CASSVGRSDRQETQYF
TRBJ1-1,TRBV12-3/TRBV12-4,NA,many,TGTGCCAGCAGTCCTAGTCCGGGGTCGGGCACTGAAGCTTTCTTT,CASSPSPGSGTEAFF
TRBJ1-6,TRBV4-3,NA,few,TGCGCCAGCAGGGGGACTGGGGGGGTTAATTCACCCCTCCACTTT,CASRGTGGVNSPLHF
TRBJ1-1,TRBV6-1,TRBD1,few,TGTGCCAGCAGGGTGACAGGGGAAGCTTTCTTT,CASRVTGEAFF